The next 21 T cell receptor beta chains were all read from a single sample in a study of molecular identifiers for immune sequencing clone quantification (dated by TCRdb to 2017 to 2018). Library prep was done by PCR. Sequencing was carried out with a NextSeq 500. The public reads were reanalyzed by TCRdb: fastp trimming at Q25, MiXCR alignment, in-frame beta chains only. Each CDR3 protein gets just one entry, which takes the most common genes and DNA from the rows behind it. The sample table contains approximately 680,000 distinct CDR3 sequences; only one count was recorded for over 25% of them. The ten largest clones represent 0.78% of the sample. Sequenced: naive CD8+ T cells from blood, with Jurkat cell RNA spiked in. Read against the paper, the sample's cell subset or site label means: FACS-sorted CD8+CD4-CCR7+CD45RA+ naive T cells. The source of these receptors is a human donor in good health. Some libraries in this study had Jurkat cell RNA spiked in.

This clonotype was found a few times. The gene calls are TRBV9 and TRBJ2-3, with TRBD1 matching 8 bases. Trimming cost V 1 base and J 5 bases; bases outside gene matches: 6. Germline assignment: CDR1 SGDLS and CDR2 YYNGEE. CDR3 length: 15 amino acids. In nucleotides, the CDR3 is TGTGCCAGCAGCGTACAGGGGGCGATTGGAGATACGCAGTATTTT. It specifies CASSVQGAIGDTQYF.

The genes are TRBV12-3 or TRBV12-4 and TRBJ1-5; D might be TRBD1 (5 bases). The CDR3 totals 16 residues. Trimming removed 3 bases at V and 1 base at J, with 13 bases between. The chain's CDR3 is CASSLLGVGSNQPQHF. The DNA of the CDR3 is TGTGCCAGCAGTTTGTTAGGGGTCGGCAGCAATCAGCCCCAGCATTTT.

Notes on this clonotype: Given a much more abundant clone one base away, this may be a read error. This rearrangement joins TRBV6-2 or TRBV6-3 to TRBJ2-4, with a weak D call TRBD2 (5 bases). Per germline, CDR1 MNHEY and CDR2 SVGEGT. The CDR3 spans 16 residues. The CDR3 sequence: CASSYWTGKTKNVQYF. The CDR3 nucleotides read TGTGCCAGCAGTTACTGGACTGGAAAAACGAAAAACGTTCAGTACTTC.

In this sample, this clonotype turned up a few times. This CDR3 is CASSPGTRDTEAFF. CDR3 sequence (DNA): TGTGCCAGCAGTCCAGGCACTCGGGACACTGAAGCTTTCTTT. The rearrangement links TRBV5-5 to TRBJ1-1; D gene ambiguous. CDR1 and CDR2 (germline): SGHKS, YYEKEE (reference sequence). This CDR3 region has 14 residues. Trimming stripped 5 bases from V and 3 bases from J, with 14 bases between.

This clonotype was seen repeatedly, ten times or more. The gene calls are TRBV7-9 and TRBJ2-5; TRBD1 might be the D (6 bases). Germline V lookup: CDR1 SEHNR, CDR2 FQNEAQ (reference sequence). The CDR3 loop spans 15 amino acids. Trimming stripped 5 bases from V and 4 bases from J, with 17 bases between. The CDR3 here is CASSPGTRMRETQYF. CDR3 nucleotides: TGTGCCAGCAGCCCCGGGACACGGATGAGAGAGACCCAGTACTTC. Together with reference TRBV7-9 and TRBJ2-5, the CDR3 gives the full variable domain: DTGVSQNPRHKITKRGQNVTFRCDPISEHNRLYWYRQTLGQGPEFLTYFQNEAQLEKSRLLSDRFSAERPKGSFSTLEIQRTEQGDSAMYLCASSPGTRMRETQYFGPGTRLLVL.

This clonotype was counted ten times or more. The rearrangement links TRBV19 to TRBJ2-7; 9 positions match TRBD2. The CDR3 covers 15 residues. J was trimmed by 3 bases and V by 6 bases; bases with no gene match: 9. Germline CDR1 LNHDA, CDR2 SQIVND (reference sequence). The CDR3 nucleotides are TGTGCCAGTAGACCTAGCGGGGTCACACACTACGAGCAGTACTTC. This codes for CASRPSGVTHYEQYF.

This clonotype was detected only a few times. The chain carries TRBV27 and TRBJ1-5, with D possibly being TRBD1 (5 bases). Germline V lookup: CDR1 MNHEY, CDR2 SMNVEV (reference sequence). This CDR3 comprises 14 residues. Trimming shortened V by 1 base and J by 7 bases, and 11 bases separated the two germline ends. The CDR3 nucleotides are TGTGCCAGCAGTTTATGGGGGACCTTACAGCCCCAGCATTTT. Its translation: CASSLWGTLQPQHF.

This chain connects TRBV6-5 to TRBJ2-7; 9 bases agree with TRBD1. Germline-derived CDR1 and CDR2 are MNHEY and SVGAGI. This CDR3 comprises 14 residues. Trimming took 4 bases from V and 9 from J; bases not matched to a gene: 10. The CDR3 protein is CASSSGTGSGGQYF. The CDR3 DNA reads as TGTGCCAGCAGTTCTGGGACAGGGTCTGGCGGGCAGTACTTC.

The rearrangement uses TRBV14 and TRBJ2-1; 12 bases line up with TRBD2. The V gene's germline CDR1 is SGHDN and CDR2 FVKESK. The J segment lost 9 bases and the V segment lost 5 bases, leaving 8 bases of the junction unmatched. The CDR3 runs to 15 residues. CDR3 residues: CASSSLAGGPGEQFF. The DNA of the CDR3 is TGTGCCAGCAGCAGCCTAGCGGGAGGGCCTGGTGAGCAGTTCTTC. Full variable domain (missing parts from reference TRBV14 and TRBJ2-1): EAGVTQFPSHSVIEKGQTVTLRCDPISGHDNLYWYRRVMGKEIKFLLHFVKESKQDESGMPNNRFLAERTGGTYSTLKVQPAELEDSGVYFCASSSLAGGPGEQFFGPGTRLTVL.

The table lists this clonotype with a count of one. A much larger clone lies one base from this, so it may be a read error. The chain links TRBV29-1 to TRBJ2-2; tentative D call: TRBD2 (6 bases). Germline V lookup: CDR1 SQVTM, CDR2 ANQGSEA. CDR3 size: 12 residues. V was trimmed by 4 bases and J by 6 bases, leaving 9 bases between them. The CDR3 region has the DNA TGCAGCGTTGGAGGGAGGCCCGGGGAGCTGTTTTTT. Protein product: CSVGGRPGELFF.

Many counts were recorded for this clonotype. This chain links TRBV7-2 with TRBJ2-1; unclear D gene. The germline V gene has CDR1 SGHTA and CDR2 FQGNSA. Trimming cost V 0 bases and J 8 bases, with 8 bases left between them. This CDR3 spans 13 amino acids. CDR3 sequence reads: CASSLARWDEQFF. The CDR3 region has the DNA TGTGCCAGCAGCTTAGCCCGGTGGGATGAGCAGTTCTTC.

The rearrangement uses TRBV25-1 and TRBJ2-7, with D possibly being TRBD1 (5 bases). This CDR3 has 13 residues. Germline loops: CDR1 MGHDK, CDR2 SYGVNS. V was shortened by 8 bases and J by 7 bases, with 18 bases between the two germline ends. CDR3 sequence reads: CASETGVPSEQYF. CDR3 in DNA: TGTGCCAGCGAAACAGGTGTACCATCAGAGCAGTACTTC.

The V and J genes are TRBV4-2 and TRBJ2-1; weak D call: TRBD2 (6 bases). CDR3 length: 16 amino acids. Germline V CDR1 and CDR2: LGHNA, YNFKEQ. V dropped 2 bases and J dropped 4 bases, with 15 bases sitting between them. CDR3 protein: CASSQNGLGGYNEQFF. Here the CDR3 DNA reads TGTGCCAGCAGCCAAAACGGTTTAGGAGGGTACAATGAGCAGTTCTTC.

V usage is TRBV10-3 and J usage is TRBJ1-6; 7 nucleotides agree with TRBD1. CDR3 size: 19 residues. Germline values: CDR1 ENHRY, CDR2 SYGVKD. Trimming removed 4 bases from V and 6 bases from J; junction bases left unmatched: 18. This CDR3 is CAISAFSGQEKIINSPLHF. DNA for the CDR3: TGTGCCATCAGTGCCTTTTCCGGACAGGAAAAGATCATTAATTCACCCCTCCACTTT.

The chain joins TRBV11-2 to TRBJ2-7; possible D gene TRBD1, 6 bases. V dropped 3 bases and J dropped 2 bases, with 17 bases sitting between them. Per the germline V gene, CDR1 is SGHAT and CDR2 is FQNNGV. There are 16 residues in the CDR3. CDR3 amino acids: CASSFILRTETYEQYF. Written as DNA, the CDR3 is TGTGCCAGCAGCTTTATCTTACGGACAGAAACCTACGAGCAGTACTTC.

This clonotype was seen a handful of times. The CDR3 loop reads CASSLMAVRGAGETQYF. DNA for the CDR3: TGTGCCAGCAGTTTAATGGCGGTCCGGGGGGCCGGGGAGACCCAGTACTTC. The genes are TRBV27 and TRBJ2-5; D may be TRBD2 (7 bases). Germline CDR1 MNHEY, CDR2 SMNVEV (reference sequence). V lost 2 bases and J lost 5, with 21 bases in between. The CDR3 extends over 17 amino acids.

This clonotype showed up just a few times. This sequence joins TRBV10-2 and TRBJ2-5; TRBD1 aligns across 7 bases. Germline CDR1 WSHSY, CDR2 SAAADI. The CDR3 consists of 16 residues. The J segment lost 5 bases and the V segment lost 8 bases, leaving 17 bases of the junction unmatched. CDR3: CASQPDQDRLRETQYF. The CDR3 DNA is TGCGCCAGCCAACCCGATCAGGACAGGCTCAGGGAGACCCAGTACTTC.

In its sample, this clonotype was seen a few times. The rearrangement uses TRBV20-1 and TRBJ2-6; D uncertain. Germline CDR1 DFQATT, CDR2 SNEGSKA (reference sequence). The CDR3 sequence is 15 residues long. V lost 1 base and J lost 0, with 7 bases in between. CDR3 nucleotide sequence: TGCAGTGCTAGAGGGGCCGGCTCTGGGGCCAACGTCCTGACTTTC. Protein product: CSARGAGSGANVLTF.

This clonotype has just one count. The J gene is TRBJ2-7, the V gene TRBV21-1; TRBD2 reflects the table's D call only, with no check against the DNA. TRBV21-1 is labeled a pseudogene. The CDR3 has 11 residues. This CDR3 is CASSSGSSLDV. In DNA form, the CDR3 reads TGTGCCAGCAGCTCCGGGTCTAGCTTAGACGTC.

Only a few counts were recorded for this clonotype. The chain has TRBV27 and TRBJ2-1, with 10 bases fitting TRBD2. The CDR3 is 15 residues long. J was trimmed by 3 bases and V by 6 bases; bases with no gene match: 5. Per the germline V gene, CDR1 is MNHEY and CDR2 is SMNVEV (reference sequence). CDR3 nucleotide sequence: TGTGCCAGCAGACCCGGGACTAGCGTCTACAATGAGCAGTTCTTC. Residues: CASRPGTSVYNEQFF.

CDR3 residues: CASSKGPLGEQYF. The DNA of the CDR3 is TGTGCCAGCAGTAAAGGACCGCTCGGTGAGCAGTACTTC. The gene calls are TRBV6-6 and TRBJ2-7; D is unclear. Trimming left V 5 bases short and J 7 bases short, with 15 bases between. Germline CDR1 MNHNY, CDR2 SVGAGI (reference sequence). This CDR3 has 13 residues.